The 23 T cell receptor beta chains given below trace back to one sample, sequenced in a study of cytomegalovirus exposure and HLA in healthy donors. This PCR relied on a set of 60 Vbeta primers and 13 Jbeta primers. Sequencing used immunoSEQ multiplex PCR; TCRdb keeps in-frame clones, though not all of them. The table shows roughly 150,000 clones, with approximately 68% occurring only once. The sample was PBMCs. The receptor set was obtained from a middle-aged man in good health and CMV-seronegative.

The chain carries TRBV10-3 and TRBJ2-2; a possible D gene is TRBD2 (7 bases). Germline loops: CDR1 ENHRY, CDR2 SYGVKD. This CDR3 has 16 amino acids. V shed 6 bases and J shed 4 bases, with 18 bases lying between them. For the CDR3, the DNA is TGTGCCATCAGCGAGCCGGGGGGCCAGGGCACCGGGGAGCTGTTTTTT. Translated, it gives CAISEPGGQGTGELFF.

V is TRBV28 and J is TRBJ2-7; maybe TRBD1 (6 bases). V was shortened by 5 bases and J by 3 bases, with 8 bases between the two germline ends. The CDR3 length is 12 residues. Germline loops: CDR1 MDHEN, CDR2 SYDVKM. Here the CDR3 reads CASSTGFYEQYF. The CDR3 DNA sequence: TGTGCCAGCAGTACAGGGTTCTACGAGCAGTACTTC.

This clone appeared once. The chain couples TRBV12-5 to TRBJ1-1, with D hard to call. CDR1 is LGHNT, CDR2 FRNRAP, per germline. V shed 1 base and J shed 7 bases, with 10 bases lying between them. This CDR3 comprises 13 residues. CDR3 protein: CASGLGQRGEAFF. The CDR3 DNA follows: TGTGCTAGTGGTTTGGGCCAACGGGGTGAAGCTTTCTTT.

The chain joins TRBV5-4 to TRBJ2-7, with 8 bases fitting TRBD1. Germline values: CDR1 SGHNT, CDR2 YYREEE (reference sequence). V shed 4 bases, J shed 3 bases, and the junction held 9 bases outside the gene matches. This CDR3 comprises 15 residues. In DNA, the CDR3 is TGTGCCAGCAGCCTAACACGGACAGGGTACTACGAGCAGTACTTC. Protein sequence: CASSLTRTGYYEQYF.

Comments on this clone: An end of the junction does not agree with germline; a read error may underlie this. The chain uses TRBV7-9 and TRBJ2-7, with D hard to call. The CDR3 loop spans 12 amino acids. Germline V gene lookup returns CDR1 SEHNR and CDR2 FQNEAQ (reference sequence). CDR3 nucleotides: TGTTCCAGCAGCTTACCATCTAACGAGCAGTACTTC. It is translated as CSSSLPSNEQYF. The whole variable domain, remainder taken from reference TRBV7-9 and TRBJ2-7, is DTGVSQNPRHKITKRGQNVTFRCDPISEHNRLYWYRQTLGQGPEFLTYFQNEAQLEKSRLLSDRFSAERPKGSFSTLEIQRTEQGDSAMYLCSSSLPSNEQYFGPGTRLTVT.

The chain combines TRBV29-1 with TRBJ2-1, with D uncertain. The CDR3 runs 13 residues. V was cut by 5 bases and J by 2 bases, with 10 bases left in between. CDR1 is SQVTM and CDR2 is ANQGSEA in the germline V gene. CDR3 sequence: CSVQSSPYNEQFF. The CDR3 DNA is TGCAGCGTTCAAAGTAGCCCCTACAATGAGCAGTTCTTC.

The V call is TRBV30, the J call TRBJ2-3; the match to TRBD2 covers 8 bases. V shed 5 bases, J shed 4 bases, and the junction held 8 bases outside the gene matches. Germline V gene lookup returns CDR1 GTSNPN and CDR2 SVGIG (reference sequence). The CDR3 spans 14 residues. For the CDR3, the DNA is TGTGCCTGGGGGGGACTAGGGATCGCAGATACGCAGTATTTT. Translating gives CAWGGLGIADTQYF.

To note about this clone: At one end the junction does not follow the germline gene, possibly because of a read error. The rearrangement links TRBV18 to TRBJ1-5, with TRBD1 matching over 7 bases. Looked up from germline, CDR1 is KGHSH and CDR2 is LQKENI. The CDR3 is 14 amino acids. CDR3 DNA sequence: TGTGCCAGCTCACGGTCCGGGACAGATCAGCCCCAGAATTTT. Translating gives CASSRSGTDQPQNF.

V usage is TRBV4-3 and J usage is TRBJ1-3; D gene unclear. With 4 bases removed from V and 4 bases from J, the gap between germline ends came to 8 bases. CDR1 is LGHNA, CDR2 YSLEER, per germline. The CDR3 loop spans 13 amino acids. CDR3 sequence reads: CASSLRGGNTIYF. As DNA, the CDR3 is TGCGCCAGCAGCCTGCGGGGAGGAAACACCATATATTTT.

This chain connects TRBV5-1 to TRBJ1-2; D not resolved. Trimming pared 0 bases from V and 5 bases from J, leaving 11 bases between. Germline CDR1 and CDR2: SGHRS and YFSETQ. This CDR3 contains 14 residues. CDR3 sequence reads: CASSLARTGYGYTF. The CDR3 coding sequence is TGCGCCAGCAGCTTGGCGCGGACGGGATATGGCTACACCTTC.

The chain recombines TRBV5-4 with TRBJ1-4; 10 nucleotides match TRBD1. V gave up 3 bases and J gave up 10 bases; unmatched junction bases: 9. The CDR3 has 15 amino acids. In germline, CDR1 is SGHNT, CDR2 YYREEE (reference sequence). The CDR3 spells CASSSEGTGVGKLFF. The CDR3 DNA is TGTGCCAGCAGCTCGGAGGGGACAGGGGTAGGAAAACTGTTTTTT. Supplemented by reference TRBV5-4 and TRBJ1-4, the full variable domain reads ETGVTQSPTHLIKTRGQQVTLRCSSQSGHNTVSWYQQALGQGPQFIFQYYREEENGRGNFPPRFSGLQFPNYSSELNVNALELDDSALYLCASSSEGTGVGKLFFGSGTQLSVL.

The chain combines TRBV6-5 with TRBJ2-7; D is perhaps TRBD1 (6 bases). Trimming cost V 0 bases and J 0 bases, with 9 bases left between them. Germline V gives CDR1 MNHEY, CDR2 SVGAGI. CDR3 length: 15 residues. CDR3 coding DNA: TGTGCCAGCAGTTACTCGAGGGGGAACTCCTACGAGCAGTACTTC. The encoded protein is CASSYSRGNSYEQYF.

This clone was recorded once. The rearrangement joins TRBV6-1 to TRBJ1-4; a possible D gene is TRBD1 (5 bases). Trimming took 6 bases from V and 4 from J, leaving 12 bases between them. Germline V gene data show CDR1 as MNHNS and CDR2 as SASEGT. There are 14 residues in the CDR3. The CDR3 loop reads CASRETDGNEKLFF. The CDR3 coding sequence is TGTGCCAGCAGGGAGACAGATGGTAATGAAAAACTGTTTTTT.

The chain uses TRBV30 and TRBJ1-2; TRBD1 matches at 9 bases. Germline V lookup: CDR1 GTSNPN, CDR2 SVGIG (reference sequence). The CDR3 totals 13 residues. The CDR3 DNA sequence: TGTGCTGCCAAACAGGGGGCGGGGGTCGGCTACACCTTC. Its protein product is CAAKQGAGVGYTF.

The chain combines TRBV10-3 with TRBJ2-5, with TRBD2 identical over 11 bases. The trim removed 6 bases at V and 4 bases at J, leaving 1 base unmatched. This CDR3 has 13 amino acids. Germline V gene lookup returns CDR1 ENHRY and CDR2 SYGVKD. The CDR3, as DNA: TGTGCCATCAGCGGGACTAGCGGAGAGACCCAGTACTTC. Protein sequence: CAISGTSGETQYF.

The chain links TRBV2 to TRBJ2-7; D is ambiguous. Between the trimmed V and J ends, which lost 4 bases and 4 bases, there was a span of 11 bases. CDR3 length equals 13 residues. Germline CDR1 SNHLY, CDR2 FYNNEI. Here the CDR3 reads CASSAHMFYEQYF. CDR3 coding DNA: TGTGCCAGCAGTGCTCACATGTTTTACGAGCAGTACTTC.

The gene calls are TRBV30 and TRBJ2-1, with a weak D call TRBD2 (6 bases). The CDR3 covers 12 residues. V lost 3 bases and J lost 9, with 12 bases in between. The V gene's germline CDR1 is GTSNPN and CDR2 SVGIG (reference sequence). The DNA of the CDR3 is TGTGCCTGGAGCGGCGGACTACTTGAGCAGTTCTTC. Amino acids: CAWSGGLLEQFF.

This chain uses TRBV30 with TRBJ1-2; unclear D gene. Germline V CDR1 and CDR2: GTSNPN, SVGIG (reference sequence). The CDR3 totals 12 residues. Trimming cost V 3 bases and J 7 bases, with 12 bases left between them. Here the CDR3 DNA reads TGTGCCTGGAGCGTCCTCGGTCGTGGCTACACCTTC. The encoded protein is CAWSVLGRGYTF.

This chain joins TRBV6-5 and TRBJ2-2; 8 nucleotides agree with TRBD1. CDR3 length: 15 amino acids. Germline V gene sequence: CDR1 MNHEY, CDR2 SVGAGI. V was clipped by 6 bases and J by 4 bases; unmatched bases: 7. The CDR3: CASSQNRGSTGELFF. For the CDR3, the DNA is TGTGCCAGCAGCCAGAACAGGGGGAGCACCGGGGAGCTGTTTTTT.

V is TRBV7-3 and J is TRBJ2-3, with TRBD2 matching 9 bases. CDR1 is SGHTA and CDR2 is FQGTGA in the germline V gene. The length of the CDR3 is 15 residues. J was trimmed by 4 bases and V by 5 bases; bases with no gene match: 7. The CDR3 region has the DNA TGTGCCAGCAGCCGAGCGGGGGGCAGGTCAGATACGCAGTATTTT. It yields the protein CASSRAGGRSDTQYF. Complete variable domain (other parts from reference TRBV7-3 and TRBJ2-3): GAGVSQTPSNKVTEKGKYVELRCDPISGHTALYWYRQSLGQGPEFLIYFQGTGAADDSGLPNDRFFAVRPEGSVSTLKIQRTERGDSAVYLCASSRAGGRSDTQYFGPGTRLTVL.

The chain has TRBV30 and TRBJ2-7; the D gene is possibly TRBD2 (7 bases). The CDR3 runs to 13 residues. CDR1 GTSNPN and CDR2 SVGIG come from the germline V gene (reference sequence). Trimming took off 0 bases at V and 8 bases at J, with 14 bases between the two ends. The CDR3 DNA follows: TGTGCCTGGAGTGTCGGGGGGCGCGTCAAGCAGTACTTC. Its translation is CAWSVGGRVKQYF.

The chain has TRBV30 and TRBJ2-6; 9 bases map to TRBD2. In germline, CDR1 is GTSNPN, CDR2 SVGIG (reference sequence). J was trimmed by 3 bases and V by 8 bases; bases with no gene match: 11. CDR3 size: 16 residues. The chain's CDR3 is CAGGASGTHGANVLTF. The DNA of the CDR3 is TGTGCCGGGGGGGCTAGCGGGACGCATGGGGCCAACGTCCTGACTTTC.

J is TRBJ2-5 and V is TRBV30; 7 positions match TRBD2. J gave up 1 base and V 1 base, and 6 bases lay outside the gene matches. This CDR3 has 15 residues. The germline V gene encodes CDR1 GTSNPN and CDR2 SVGIG (reference sequence). CDR3 nucleotide sequence: TGTGCCTGGAGTGCACAAGCGGGACCCCAAGAGACCCAGTACTTC. Amino acid sequence: CAWSAQAGPQETQYF.